This entry describes one T cell receptor beta chain. This receptor's antigen is unknown. The record has no base qualities; no much larger clone is one base away. The data were taken from a study of T-cell reconstitution after alpha-beta-depleted transplantation in children (dated by TCRdb to the mid-2010s). With respect to the entire study: The study quantitatively tracked T-cell immune reconstitution after TCRalphabeta/CD19-depleted allogeneic hematopoietic cell transplantation in children using TCR repertoire profiling.

Here is what the overall study found, with its caveats: Apparently early alphabetaT-cell count recovery about two months after transplant reportedly relied on only several hundred rapidly expanded clones derived from non-depleted graft cells. In some patients, high TCRbeta diversity at day 60 was attributed to recipient T cells and intrathymic progenitors that had survived conditioning. Hyperexpanded clone frequencies declined over subsequent months; after one year, T-cell counts and TCRbeta diversity were mostly attributed to newly produced T cells.

To prepare the library, PCR was applied. The instrument was an Illumina HiSeq 2500. Molecular barcoding was employed in the preparation of TCR libraries, with unique molecular identifiers being used to normalize TCRbeta repertoire quantification. TCRdb ran its own pipeline on the public reads, namely fastp trimming at Q25 and MiXCR clone calling, and kept in-frame beta chains. Merged by CDR3 protein, the rows form single entries marked with the most common genes and DNA. The sample profile shows 450,000 to 700,000 distinct CDR3 sequences; 25% to 30% of them were found once. Just over 35% of the sample is in the top ten clones. What the treatment or condition label conveys for this sample: allogeneic hematopoietic cell transplantation with graft depleted of TCRalphabeta T cells and CD19 B cells. Transplant recipients were children who received TCRalphabeta/CD19-depleted allogeneic hematopoietic cell grafts.

Inclusive of the bounding cysteine and phenylalanine, the CDR3 is 14 residues long. Just the 42-base CDR3 DNA is kept, in frame starting at base 1. Between the V and J ends, shortened by 2 bases and 2 bases respectively, the junction contains 9 bases. CDR1 MGHRA and CDR2 YSYEKL are derived from the germline V gene. The TCR originated in a boy less than two years old with Wiskott-Aldrich syndrome, due to receive a stem cell transplant. The sample here was PBMCs, taken before TCRalphabeta/CD19-depleted stem cell transplant. Rearrangement joined TRBV4-1 to TRBJ2-5, and possibly TRBD1, on 5 matching bases. This receptor has the CDR3 CASSQNDRQETQYF. In nucleotides, the sequence is TGCGCCAGCAGCCAAAACGACAGACAAGAGACCCAGTACTTC.